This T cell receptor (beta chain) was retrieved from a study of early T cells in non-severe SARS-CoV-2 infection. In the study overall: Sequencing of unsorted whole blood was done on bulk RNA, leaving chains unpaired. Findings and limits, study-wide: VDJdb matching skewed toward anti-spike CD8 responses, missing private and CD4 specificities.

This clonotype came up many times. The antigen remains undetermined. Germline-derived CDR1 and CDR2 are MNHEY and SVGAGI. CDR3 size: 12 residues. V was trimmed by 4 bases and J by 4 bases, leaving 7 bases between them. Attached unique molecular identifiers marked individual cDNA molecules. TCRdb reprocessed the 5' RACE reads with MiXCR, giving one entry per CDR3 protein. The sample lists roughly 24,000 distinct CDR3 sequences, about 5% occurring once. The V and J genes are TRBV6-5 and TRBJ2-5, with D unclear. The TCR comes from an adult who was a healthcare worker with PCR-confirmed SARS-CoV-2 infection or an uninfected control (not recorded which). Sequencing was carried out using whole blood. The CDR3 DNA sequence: TGTGCCAGCAGTTCGGTTGGAGAGACCCAGTACTTC. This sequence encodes CASSSVGETQYF.